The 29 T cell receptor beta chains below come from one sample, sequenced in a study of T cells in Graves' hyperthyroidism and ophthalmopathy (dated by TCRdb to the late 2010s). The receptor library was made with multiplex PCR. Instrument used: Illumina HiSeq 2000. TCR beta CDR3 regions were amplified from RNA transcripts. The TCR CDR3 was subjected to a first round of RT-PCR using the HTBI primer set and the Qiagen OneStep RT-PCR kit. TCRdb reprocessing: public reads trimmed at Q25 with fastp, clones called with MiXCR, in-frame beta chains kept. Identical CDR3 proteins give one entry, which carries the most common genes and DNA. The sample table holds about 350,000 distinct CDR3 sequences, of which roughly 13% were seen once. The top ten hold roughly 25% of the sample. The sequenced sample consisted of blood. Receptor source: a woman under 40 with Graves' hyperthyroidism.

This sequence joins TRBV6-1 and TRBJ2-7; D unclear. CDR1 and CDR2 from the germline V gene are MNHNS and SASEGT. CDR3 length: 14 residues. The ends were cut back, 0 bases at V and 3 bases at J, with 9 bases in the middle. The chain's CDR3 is CASSEAGNSYEQYF. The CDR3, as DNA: TGTGCCAGCAGTGAAGCGGGGAACAGCTACGAGCAGTACTTC.

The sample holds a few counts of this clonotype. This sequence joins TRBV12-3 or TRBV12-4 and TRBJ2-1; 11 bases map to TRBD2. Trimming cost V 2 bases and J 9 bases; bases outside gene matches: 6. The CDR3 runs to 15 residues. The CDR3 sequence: CASSLLAGGIGEQFF. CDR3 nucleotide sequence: TGTGCCAGCAGTTTACTAGCGGGAGGTATCGGTGAGCAGTTCTTC.

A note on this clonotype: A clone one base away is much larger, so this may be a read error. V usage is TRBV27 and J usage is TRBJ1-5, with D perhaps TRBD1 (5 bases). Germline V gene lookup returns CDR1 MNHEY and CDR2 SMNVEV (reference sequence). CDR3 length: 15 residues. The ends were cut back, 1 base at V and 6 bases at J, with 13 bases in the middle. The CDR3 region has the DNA TGTGCCAGCAGTTTATTCGGCCTTAGGGGTCAGCCCCAGCATTTT. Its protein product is CASSLFGLRGQPQHF.

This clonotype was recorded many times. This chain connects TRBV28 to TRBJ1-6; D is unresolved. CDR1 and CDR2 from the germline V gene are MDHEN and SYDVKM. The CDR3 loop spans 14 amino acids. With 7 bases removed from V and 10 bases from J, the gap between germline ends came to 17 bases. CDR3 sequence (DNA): TGTGCCAGCATAGCCGGAGGTTTAGGGTCACCCCTCCACTTT. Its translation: CASIAGGLGSPLHF.

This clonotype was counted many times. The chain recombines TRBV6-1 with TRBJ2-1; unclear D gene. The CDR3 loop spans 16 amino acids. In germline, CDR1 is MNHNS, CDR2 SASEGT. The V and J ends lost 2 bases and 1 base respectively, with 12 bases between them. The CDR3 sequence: CASSETAPLSYNEQFF. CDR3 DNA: TGTGCCAGCAGTGAAACGGCCCCCCTGTCCTACAATGAGCAGTTCTTC.

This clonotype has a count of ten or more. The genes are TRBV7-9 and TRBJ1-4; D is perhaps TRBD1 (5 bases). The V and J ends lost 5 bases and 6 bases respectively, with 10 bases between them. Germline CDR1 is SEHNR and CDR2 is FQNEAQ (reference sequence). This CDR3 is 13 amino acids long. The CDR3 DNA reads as TGTGCCAGCAGCGCAGGGACGGATGAAAAACTGTTTTTT. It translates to CASSAGTDEKLFF.

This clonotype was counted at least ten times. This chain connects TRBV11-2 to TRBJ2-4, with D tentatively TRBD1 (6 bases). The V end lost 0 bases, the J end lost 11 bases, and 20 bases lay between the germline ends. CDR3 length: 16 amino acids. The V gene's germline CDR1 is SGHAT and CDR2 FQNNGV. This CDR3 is CASSLDAGSGAPFQYF. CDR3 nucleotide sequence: TGTGCCAGCAGCTTAGATGCGGGTTCAGGGGCCCCCTTTCAGTACTTC.

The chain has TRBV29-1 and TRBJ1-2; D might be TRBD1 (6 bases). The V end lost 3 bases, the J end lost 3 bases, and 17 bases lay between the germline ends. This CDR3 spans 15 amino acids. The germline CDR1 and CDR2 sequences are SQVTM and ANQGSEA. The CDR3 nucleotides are TGCAGCGTTGAGACCGAGCCGGGACAAGACTATGGCTACACCTTC. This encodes CSVETEPGQDYGYTF.

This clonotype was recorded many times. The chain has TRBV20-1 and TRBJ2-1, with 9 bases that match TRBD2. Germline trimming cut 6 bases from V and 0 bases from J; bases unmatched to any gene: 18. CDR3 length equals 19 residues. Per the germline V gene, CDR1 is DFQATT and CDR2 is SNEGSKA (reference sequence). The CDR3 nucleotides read TGCAGTGCGAATATGGGAGCGGGAGGTCGCGGCAGCTCCTACAATGAGCAGTTCTTC. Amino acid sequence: CSANMGAGGRGSSYNEQFF.

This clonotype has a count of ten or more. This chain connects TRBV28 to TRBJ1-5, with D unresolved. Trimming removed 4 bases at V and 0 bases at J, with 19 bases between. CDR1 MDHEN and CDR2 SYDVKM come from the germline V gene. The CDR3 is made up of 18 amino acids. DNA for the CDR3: TGTGCCAGCAGTTCCCATTTGGAGCAGACCTATAGCAATCAGCCCCAGCATTTT. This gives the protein CASSSHLEQTYSNQPQHF.

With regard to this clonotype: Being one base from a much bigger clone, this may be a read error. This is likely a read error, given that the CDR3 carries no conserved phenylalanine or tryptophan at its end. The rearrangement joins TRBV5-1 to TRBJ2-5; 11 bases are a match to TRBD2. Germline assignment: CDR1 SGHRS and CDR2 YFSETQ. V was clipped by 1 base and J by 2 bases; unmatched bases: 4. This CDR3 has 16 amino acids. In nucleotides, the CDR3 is TGCGCCAGCAGCTTGCGTAGACTAGCGGGACAAGAGACCCAGTACCTC. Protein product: CASSLRRLAGQETQYL.

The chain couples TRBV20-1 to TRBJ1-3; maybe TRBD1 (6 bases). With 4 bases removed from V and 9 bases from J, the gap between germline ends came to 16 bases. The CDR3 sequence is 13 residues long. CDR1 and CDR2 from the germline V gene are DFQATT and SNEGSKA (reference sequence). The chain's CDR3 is CSATTGQGGTIYF. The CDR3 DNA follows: TGCAGTGCTACCACAGGGCAGGGAGGCACCATATATTTT.

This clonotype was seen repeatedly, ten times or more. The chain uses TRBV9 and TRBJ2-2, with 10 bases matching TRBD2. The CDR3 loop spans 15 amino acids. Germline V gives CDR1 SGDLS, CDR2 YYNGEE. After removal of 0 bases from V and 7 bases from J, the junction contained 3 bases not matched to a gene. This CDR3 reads CASSVELAGHGELFF. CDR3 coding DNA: TGTGCCAGCAGCGTAGAACTAGCGGGACACGGGGAGCTGTTTTTT.

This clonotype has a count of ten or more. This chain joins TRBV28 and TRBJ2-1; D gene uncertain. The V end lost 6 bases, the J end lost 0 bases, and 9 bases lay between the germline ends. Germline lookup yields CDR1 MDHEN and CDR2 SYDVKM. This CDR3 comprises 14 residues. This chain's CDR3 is CASSRRSSYNEQFF. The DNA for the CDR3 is TGTGCCAGCAGCCGTCGCAGCTCCTACAATGAGCAGTTCTTC.

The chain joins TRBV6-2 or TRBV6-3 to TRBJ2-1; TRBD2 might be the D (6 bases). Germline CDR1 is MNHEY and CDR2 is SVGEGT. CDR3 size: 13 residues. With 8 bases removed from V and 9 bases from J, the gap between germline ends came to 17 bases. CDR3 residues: CASEPSGRTEQFF. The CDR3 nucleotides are TGTGCCAGCGAACCTTCAGGGAGGACTGAGCAGTTCTTC.

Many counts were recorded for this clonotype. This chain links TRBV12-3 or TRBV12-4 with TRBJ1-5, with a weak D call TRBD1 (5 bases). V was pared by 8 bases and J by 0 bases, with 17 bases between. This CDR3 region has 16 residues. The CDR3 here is CASGRGARYSNQPQHF. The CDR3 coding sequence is TGTGCCAGCGGGAGAGGGGCCCGTTATAGCAATCAGCCCCAGCATTTT.

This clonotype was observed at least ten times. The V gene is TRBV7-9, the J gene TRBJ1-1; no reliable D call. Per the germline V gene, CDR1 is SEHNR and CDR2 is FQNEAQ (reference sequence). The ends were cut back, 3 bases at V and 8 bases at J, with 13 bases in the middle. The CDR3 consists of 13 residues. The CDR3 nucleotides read TGTGCCAGCAGCTTTGGGGAACCTGCCGAAGCTTTCTTT. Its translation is CASSFGEPAEAFF.

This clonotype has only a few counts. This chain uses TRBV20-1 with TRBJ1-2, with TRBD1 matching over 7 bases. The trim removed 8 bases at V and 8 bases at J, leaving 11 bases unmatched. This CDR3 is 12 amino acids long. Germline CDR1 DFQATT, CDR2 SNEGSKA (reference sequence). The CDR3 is CSSNDRARGYTF. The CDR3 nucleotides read TGCAGTTCGAACGACAGGGCACGGGGCTACACCTTC.

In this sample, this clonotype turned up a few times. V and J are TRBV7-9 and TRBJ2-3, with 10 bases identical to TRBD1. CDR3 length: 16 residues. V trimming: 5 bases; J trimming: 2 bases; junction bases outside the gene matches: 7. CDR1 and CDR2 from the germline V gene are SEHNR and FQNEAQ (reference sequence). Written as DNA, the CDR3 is TGTGCCAGCAGCGACCGGGACAGGGGATACACAGATACGCAGTATTTT. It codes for CASSDRDRGYTDTQYF.

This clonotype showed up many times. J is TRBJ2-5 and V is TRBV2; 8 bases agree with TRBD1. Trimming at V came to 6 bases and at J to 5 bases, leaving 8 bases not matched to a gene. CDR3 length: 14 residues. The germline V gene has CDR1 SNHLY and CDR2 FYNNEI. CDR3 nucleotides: TGTGCCAGCAGGGATTGGACAGGGCCGGAGACCCAGTACTTC. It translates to CASRDWTGPETQYF.

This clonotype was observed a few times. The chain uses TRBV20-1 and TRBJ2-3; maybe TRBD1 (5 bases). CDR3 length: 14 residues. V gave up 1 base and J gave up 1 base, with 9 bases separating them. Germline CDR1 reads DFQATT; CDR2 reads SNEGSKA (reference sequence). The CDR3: CSARAGMGTDTQYF. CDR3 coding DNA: TGCAGTGCTAGAGCAGGGATGGGCACAGATACGCAGTATTTT.

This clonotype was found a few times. The CDR3 nucleotides read TGCAGCGCTGATGACGCAGGACACGGGAGCACAGATACGCAGTATTTT. Translating gives CSADDAGHGSTDTQYF. V is TRBV29-1 and J is TRBJ2-3, with D tentatively TRBD1 (5 bases). The length of the CDR3 is 16 residues. Germline loops: CDR1 SQVTM, CDR2 ANQGSEA. V shed 7 bases and J shed 0 bases, with 20 bases lying between them.

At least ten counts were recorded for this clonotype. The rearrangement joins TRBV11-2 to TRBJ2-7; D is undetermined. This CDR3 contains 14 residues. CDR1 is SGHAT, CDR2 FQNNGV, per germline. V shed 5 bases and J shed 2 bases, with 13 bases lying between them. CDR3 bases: TGTGCCAGCAGCCTTTCCCTGCAGACCTACGAGCAGTACTTC. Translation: CASSLSLQTYEQYF.

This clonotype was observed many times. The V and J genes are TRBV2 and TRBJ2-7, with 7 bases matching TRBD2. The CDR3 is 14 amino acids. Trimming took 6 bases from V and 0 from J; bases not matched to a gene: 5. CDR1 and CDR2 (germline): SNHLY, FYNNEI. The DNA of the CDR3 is TGTGCCAGCAGGAGTAGCGGGTACTCCTACGAGCAGTACTTC. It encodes CASRSSGYSYEQYF. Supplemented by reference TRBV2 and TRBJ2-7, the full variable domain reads EPEVTQTPSHQVTQMGQEVILRCVPISNHLYFYWYRQILGQKVEFLVSFYNNEISEKSEIFDDQFSVERPDGSNFTLKIRSTKLEDSAMYFCASRSSGYSYEQYFGPGTRLTVT.

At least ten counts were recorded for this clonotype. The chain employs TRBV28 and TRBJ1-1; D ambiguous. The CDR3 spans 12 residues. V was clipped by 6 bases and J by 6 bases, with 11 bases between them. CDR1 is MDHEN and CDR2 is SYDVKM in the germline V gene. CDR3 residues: CASSEVDAEAFF. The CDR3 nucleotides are TGTGCCAGCAGCGAGGTGGACGCTGAAGCTTTCTTT.

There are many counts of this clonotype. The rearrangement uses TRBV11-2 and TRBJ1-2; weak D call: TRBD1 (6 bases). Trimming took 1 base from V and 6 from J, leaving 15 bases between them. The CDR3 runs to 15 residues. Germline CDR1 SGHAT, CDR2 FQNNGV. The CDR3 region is CASSLVRIKGDGYTF. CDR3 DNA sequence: TGTGCCAGCAGCTTAGTACGAATCAAGGGGGATGGCTACACCTTC.

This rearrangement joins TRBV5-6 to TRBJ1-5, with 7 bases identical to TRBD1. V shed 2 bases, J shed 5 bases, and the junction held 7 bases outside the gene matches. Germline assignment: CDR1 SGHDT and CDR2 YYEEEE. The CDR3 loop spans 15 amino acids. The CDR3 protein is CASSFITGVDQPQHF. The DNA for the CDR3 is TGTGCCAGCAGCTTTATAACAGGGGTGGATCAGCCCCAGCATTTT.

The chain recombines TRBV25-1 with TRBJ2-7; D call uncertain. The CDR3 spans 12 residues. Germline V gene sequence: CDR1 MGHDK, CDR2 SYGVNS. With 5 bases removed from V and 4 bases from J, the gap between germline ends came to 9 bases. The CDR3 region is CASSWVGYEQYF. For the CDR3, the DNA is TGTGCCAGCAGTTGGGTAGGGTACGAGCAGTACTTC.

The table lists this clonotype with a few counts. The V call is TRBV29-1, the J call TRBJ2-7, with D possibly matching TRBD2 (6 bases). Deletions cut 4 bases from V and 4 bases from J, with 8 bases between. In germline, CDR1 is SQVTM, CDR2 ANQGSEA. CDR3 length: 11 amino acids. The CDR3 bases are TGCAGCGTTGCGGGACTGTACGAGCAGTACTTC. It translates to CSVAGLYEQYF.